This T cell receptor (beta chain) was obtained from a study of T cells in Graves' hyperthyroidism and ophthalmopathy. Notes on the study in general: In validation, the model predicted ophthalmopathy. These predictions came a median about 6 months before onset.

Template material for amplifying TCR beta CDR3 regions consisted of RNA transcripts. First-round RT-PCR with HTBI primers amplified the TCR CDR3 region. TCRdb re-called the multiplex PCR reads with MiXCR, one entry per CDR3 protein. The sample includes approximately 640,000 distinct CDR3 sequences, just under 45% of them seen just once. This clonotype showed up just a few times. Its target is not known. The J segment lost 7 bases and the V segment lost 5 bases, leaving 13 bases of the junction unmatched. CDR3 length equals 16 residues. Germline CDR1 MNHNS, CDR2 SASEGT. Uncontrolled infection, other autoimmune disease, pregnancy or lactation excluded patients. Based on clinical symptoms, serum thyroxine and TRAb, thyroid ultrasound and orbital computed tomography, diagnoses were reached.

The receptor was derived from an adult man with Graves' disease, either hyperthyroidism or ophthalmopathy (not recorded which). Sequencing was performed on peripheral blood or thyroid tissue (not recorded which). This rearrangement joins TRBV6-1 to TRBJ1-5, with 8 bases matching TRBD1. The CDR3 sequence is CASSLLPRGPGQPQHF. Written as DNA, the CDR3 is TGTGCCAGCAGTTTACTGCCCAGGGGGCCAGGGCAGCCCCAGCATTTT.